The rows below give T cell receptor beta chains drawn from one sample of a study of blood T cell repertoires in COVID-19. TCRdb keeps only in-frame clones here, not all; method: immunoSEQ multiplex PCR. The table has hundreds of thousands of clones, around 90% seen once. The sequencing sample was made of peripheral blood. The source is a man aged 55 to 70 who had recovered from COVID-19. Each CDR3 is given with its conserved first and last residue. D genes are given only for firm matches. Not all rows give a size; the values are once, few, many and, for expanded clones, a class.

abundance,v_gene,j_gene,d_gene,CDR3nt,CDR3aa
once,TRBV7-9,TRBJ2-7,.,TGTGCCAGCAGCTTATTGGAGGGTTCAGGATCCTACGAGCAGTACTTC,CASSLLEGSGSYEQYF
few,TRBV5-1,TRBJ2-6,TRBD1,TGCGCCAGCAGGAGGATAGGGGGCGCCTCCTGGAGCTCTGGGGCCAACGTCCTGACTTTC,CASRRIGGASWSSGANVLTF
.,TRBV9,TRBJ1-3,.,TGTGCCAGCGCCAGGGCAGGAACTGGAAACACCATATATTTT,CASARAGTGNTIYF
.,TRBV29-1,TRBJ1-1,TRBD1,TGCAGCGTTGTACCCCGGACAGGGTCGGGGATGAACACTGAAGCTTTCTTT,CSVVPRTGSGMNTEAFF
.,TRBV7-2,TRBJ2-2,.,TGTGCCAGCAGCTTAGGGCGGGAGAACACCGGGGAGCTGTTTTTT,CASSLGRENTGELFF
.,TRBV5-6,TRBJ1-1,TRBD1,TGTGCCAGCAGCGAAGGGACAGGGGGCGAAGCTTTCTTT,CASSEGTGGEAFF
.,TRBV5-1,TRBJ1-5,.,TGCGCCAGCAGCTTGCATACGGGAGATGGTCAGCCCCAGCATTTT,CASSLHTGDGQPQHF
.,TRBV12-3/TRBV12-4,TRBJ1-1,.,TGTGCCAGCAGAACCCAGGAGAACACTGAAGCTTTCTTT,CASRTQENTEAFF
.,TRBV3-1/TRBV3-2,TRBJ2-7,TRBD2,TGTGCCAGCAGCCGCACTAGCGGCTCCTACGAGCAGTACTTC,CASSRTSGSYEQYF
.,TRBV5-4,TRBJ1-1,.,TGTGCCAGCAGCAGAGACCGACTATTCCTGAACACTGAAGCTTTCTTT,CASSRDRLFLNTEAFF
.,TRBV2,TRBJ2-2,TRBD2,TGTGCCAGCAGTGAAGCGCGGGGGGAGTCCAGCACCGGGGAGCTGTTTTTT,CASSEARGESSTGELFF
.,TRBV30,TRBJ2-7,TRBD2,TGTGCCTGGAGTTCGGCTAGCGGGAGGCGCGAGCAGTACTTC,CAWSSASGRREQYF
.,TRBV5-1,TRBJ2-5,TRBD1,TGCGCCAGCAGCTTAGGGACAGGGCTTGGGGAGACCCAGTACTTC,CASSLGTGLGETQYF
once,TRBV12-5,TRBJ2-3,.,TGTGCTAGTGGTTGGGGGACTTATGTCCGCCCAGATACGCAGTATTTT,CASGWGTYVRPDTQYF
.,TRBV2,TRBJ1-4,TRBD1,TGTGCCAGCAGTAGACAGGGGGCAACTAATGAAAAACTGTTTTTT,CASSRQGATNEKLFF
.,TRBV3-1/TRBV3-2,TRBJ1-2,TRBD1,TGTGCCAGCAGCTCCCGACAGGGCTATGGCTACACCTTC,CASSSRQGYGYTF
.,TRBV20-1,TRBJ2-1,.,TGCAGTGTGACGGGATACAATGAGCAGTTCTTC,CSVTGYNEQFF
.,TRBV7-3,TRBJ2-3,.,TGTGCCAGCAGCCCGGACGGGGGCACAGATACGCAGTATTTT,CASSPDGGTDTQYF
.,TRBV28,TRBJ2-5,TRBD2,TGTGCCAGCAGTTCTTACTACCGACTAGCGGGAAGGGAGACCCAGTACTTC,CASSSYYRLAGRETQYF
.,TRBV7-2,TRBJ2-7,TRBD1,TGTGCCAGCAGCTTAGGCGGGACAGGGGGCAGCGAGCAGTACTTC,CASSLGGTGGSEQYF
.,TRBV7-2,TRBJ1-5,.,TGTGCCAGCAGCTTAGAGGGGACAAGTAGCAATCAGCCCCAGCATTTT,CASSLEGTSSNQPQHF
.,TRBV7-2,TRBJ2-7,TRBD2,TGTGCCAGCAGCTACCTCGGGACTAGCGGGGCCGGCGAGCAGTACTTC,CASSYLGTSGAGEQYF
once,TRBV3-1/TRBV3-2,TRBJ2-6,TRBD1,TGTGCCAGCAGCCAATCAGGGGGTACTGGGGCCAACGTCCTGACTTTC,CASSQSGGTGANVLTF
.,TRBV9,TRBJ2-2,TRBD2,TGTGCCAGCAGCCCACTGAGCGGGAGCGGCACCGGGGAGCTGTTTTTT,CASSPLSGSGTGELFF
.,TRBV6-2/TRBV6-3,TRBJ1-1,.,TGTGCCAGCAGTCGACAGGTTCTTATGAACACTGAAGCTTTCTTT,CASSRQVLMNTEAFF
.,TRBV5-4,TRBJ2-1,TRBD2,TGTGCCAGCAGCTTGGCCCCAACTAGCGGGAGTAGTAATGAGCAGTTCTTC,CASSLAPTSGSSNEQFF
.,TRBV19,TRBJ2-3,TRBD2,TGTGCCAGTAGTACCCGGACTAGCGGGAGATTAAGCACAGATACGCAGTATTTT,CASSTRTSGRLSTDTQYF
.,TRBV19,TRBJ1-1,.,TGTGCCAGCAGTCTTCAGGGATACATGAACACTGAAGCTTTCTTT,CASSLQGYMNTEAFF
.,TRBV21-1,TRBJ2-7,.,TGTGCCAGCGGGACAAGGGGCCCCTCCTACGAGCAGTACTTC,CASGTRGPSYEQYF
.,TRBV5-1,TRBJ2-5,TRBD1,TGCGCCAGCAGCTTGGGGGTTGCGGGACAGGGTCAAGAGACCCAGTACTTC,CASSLGVAGQGQETQYF
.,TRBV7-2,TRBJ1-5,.,TGTGCCAGCAGCTTGACTTACCATAGCAATCAGCCCCAGCATTTT,CASSLTYHSNQPQHF
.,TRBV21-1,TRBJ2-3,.,TGTGCCAGCAGCAAAGGGGACAGGGACGGGTATAGCACAGATACGCAGTATTTT,CASSKGDRDGYSTDTQYF
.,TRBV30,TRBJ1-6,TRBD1,TGTGCCTGGAGTTCCCGACAGGGAGGACGTGCTTCACCCCTCCACTTT,CAWSSRQGGRASPLHF
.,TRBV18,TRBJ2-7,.,TGTGCCAGCTCACCGGGAGGCTACGAGCAGTACTTC,CASSPGGYEQYF
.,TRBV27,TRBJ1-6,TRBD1,TGTGCCAGCAGTCCCCGACAGGGACGCAATTCACCCCTCCACTTT,CASSPRQGRNSPLHF
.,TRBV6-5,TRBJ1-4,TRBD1,TGTGCCAGCAGGGGACAGGGGATTACTACTGAAAAACTGTTTTTT,CASRGQGITTEKLFF
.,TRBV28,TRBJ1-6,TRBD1,TGTGCCAGCAGCCCACAGGGGGAAGGCTATAATTCACCCCTCCACTTT,CASSPQGEGYNSPLHF
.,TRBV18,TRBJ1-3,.,TGTGCCAGCTCACCATCCGGGAGCTCTGGAAACACCATATATTTT,CASSPSGSSGNTIYF
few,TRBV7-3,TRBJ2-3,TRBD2,TGTGCCAGCAGCTTACCAACTAGCGGGGCTTCGAATACGCAGTATTTT,CASSLPTSGASNTQYF
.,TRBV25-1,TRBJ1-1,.,TGTGCCAGCAGTGAGGGGGGTAGCACTGAAGCTTTCTTT,CASSEGGSTEAFF
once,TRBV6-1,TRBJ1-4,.,TGTGCCAGCAGTGAGAGGGAGGGCGGTGAAAAACTGTTTTTT,CASSEREGGEKLFF
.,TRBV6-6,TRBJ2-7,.,TGTGCCAGCAGTTATCCTCAGGGTGGGGAATACGAGCAGTACTTC,CASSYPQGGEYEQYF
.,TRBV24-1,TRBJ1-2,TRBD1,TGTGCCACCAGTGATCCAAGGACAGGGGGAACCTATGGCTACACCTTC,CATSDPRTGGTYGYTF
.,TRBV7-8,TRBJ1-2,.,TGTGCCAGCAGCTTTGCGGGGAGAACAGGCTTGACGGGCTACACCTTC,CASSFAGRTGLTGYTF
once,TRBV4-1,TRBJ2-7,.,TGCGCCAGCAGCCAAGTCACAGGGAAAATATCCTACGAGCAGTACTTC,CASSQVTGKISYEQYF
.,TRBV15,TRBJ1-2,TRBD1,TGTGCCACCAGCTTTTGGACAGGTCCCTATGGCTACACCTTC,CATSFWTGPYGYTF
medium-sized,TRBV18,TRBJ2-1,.,TGTGCCAGCTCACCACCGGAGAAAGGGAGCTCCTACAATGAGCAGTTCTTC,CASSPPEKGSSYNEQFF
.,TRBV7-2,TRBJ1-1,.,TGTGCCAGCAGCTTAGAATGGGCCAGCTTCACTGAAGCTTTCTTT,CASSLEWASFTEAFF
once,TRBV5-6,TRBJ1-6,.,TGTGCCAGCAGCCCGTTGTCAGGGGATAATTCACCCCTCCACTTT,CASSPLSGDNSPLHF
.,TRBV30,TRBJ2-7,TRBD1,TGTGCCTGGAGTCCACAAGGATACAGACAGGGGGCTCACGAGCAGTACTTC,CAWSPQGYRQGAHEQYF
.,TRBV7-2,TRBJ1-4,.,TGTGCCAGCAGCCAGGAGGGAGGGACTCGGACTGAAAAACTGTTTTTT,CASSQEGGTRTEKLFF
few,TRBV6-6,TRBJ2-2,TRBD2,TGTGCCAGCAGTCAGTTGACTAGCGGGACCTCGAACACCGGGGAGCTGTTTTTT,CASSQLTSGTSNTGELFF
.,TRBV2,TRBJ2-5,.,TGTGCCAGCAGCGAGCGGAGAGTGGGAGAGACCCAGTACTTC,CASSERRVGETQYF
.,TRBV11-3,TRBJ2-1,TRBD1,TGTGCCAGCAGCCGACAGGGGGCTAAGAACATTGAGCAGTTCTTC,CASSRQGAKNIEQFF
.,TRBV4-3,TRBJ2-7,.,TGCGCCAGCAGCCAAGATCGGGTCTCCTACGAGCAGTACTTC,CASSQDRVSYEQYF